The 9 T cell receptor beta chains in this list originate from one sample, sequenced in a study of cytomegalovirus exposure and HLA in healthy donors. The study ran its PCR with 60 Vbeta and 13 Jbeta primers. Sequencing used immunoSEQ multiplex PCR; TCRdb keeps in-frame clones, though not all of them. Of 150,000 to 200,000 clones in the sample, around three quarters were seen once. Sample: PBMCs. Receptors originate from a young woman in good health and CMV-seronegative.

This clone was detected only a few times. The CDR3 sequence is CASRLAGYLNIQYF. The CDR3 bases are TGTGCCAGCAGACTCGCAGGATACCTAAACATTCAGTACTTC. The chain links TRBV2 to TRBJ2-4; D not certain. This CDR3 spans 14 amino acids. V lost 6 bases to trimming and J lost 6 bases, with 15 bases between them. Germline V gene lookup returns CDR1 SNHLY and CDR2 FYNNEI.

This chain uses TRBV5-1 with TRBJ2-7; 9 positions agree with TRBD2. The CDR3 sequence is 14 residues long. Germline CDR1 reads SGHRS; CDR2 reads YFSETQ. J lost 7 bases, V lost 5 bases, and 10 bases had no gene match. The CDR3 here is CASSQGTSLSEQYF. CDR3 coding DNA: TGCGCCAGCAGTCAAGGGACTAGCCTCAGTGAGCAGTACTTC. Variable domain in full (rest from reference TRBV5-1 and TRBJ2-7): KAGVTQTPRYLIKTRGQQVTLSCSPISGHRSVSWYQQTPGQGLQFLFEYFSETQRNKGNFPGRFSGRQFSNSRSEMNVSTLELGDSALYLCASSQGTSLSEQYFGPGTRLTVT.

This clone was seen a few times. V gene TRBV9 combines with J gene TRBJ1-1; TRBD1 matches 7 bases. Germline V gene data show CDR1 as SGDLS and CDR2 as YYNGEE. With 4 bases clipped from V and 1 base from J, the junction kept 7 bases outside the gene matches. The CDR3 consists of 15 residues. CDR3 in DNA: TGTGCCAGCAGCCCCAAACAGGGGCGGAACACTGAAGCTTTCTTT. This gives the protein CASSPKQGRNTEAFF. Drawing the rest from reference TRBV9 and TRBJ1-1, the complete variable domain is DSGVTQTPKHLITATGQRVTLRCSPRSGDLSVYWYQQSLDQGLQFLIQYYNGEERAKGNILERFSAQQFPDLHSELNLSSLELGDSALYFCASSPKQGRNTEAFFGQGTRLTVV.

The chain combines TRBV10-3 with TRBJ1-2; 8 nucleotides line up with TRBD1. Germline CDR1 is ENHRY and CDR2 is SYGVKD. This CDR3 is built from 13 residues. V gave up 9 bases and J gave up 6 bases; unmatched junction bases: 9. The CDR3 nucleotides are TGTGCCATTAACAGGGGGATTGGGGATGGCTACACCTTC. Amino acids: CAINRGIGDGYTF.

This clone was detected a few times. The gene calls are TRBV4-2 and TRBJ2-3, with TRBD2 matching 7 bases. The CDR3 loop spans 14 amino acids. Germline-derived CDR1 and CDR2 are LGHNA and YNFKEQ. The V and J ends lost 3 bases and 4 bases, in that order; junction bases with no gene match: 4. The CDR3 DNA is TGTGCCAGCAGCCAGAGGGAGGGGCCAGATACGCAGTATTTT. This gives the protein CASSQREGPDTQYF.

The gene calls are TRBV28 and TRBJ1-3; D is unclear. V lost 5 bases, J lost 0 bases, and 11 bases lay in between. The CDR3 has 15 residues. CDR1 is MDHEN and CDR2 is SYDVKM in the germline V gene. The CDR3 spells CASSTTKYSGNTIYF. The CDR3 DNA reads as TGTGCCAGCAGTACCACAAAATACTCTGGAAACACCATATATTTT. Looking up the rest from reference TRBV28 and TRBJ1-3 gives the full variable domain: DVKVTQSSRYLVKRTGEKVFLECVQDMDHENMFWYRQDPGLGLRLIYFSYDVKMKEKGDIPEGYSVSREKKERFSLILESASTNQTSMYLCASSTTKYSGNTIYFGEGSWLTVV.

This chain uses TRBV29-1 with TRBJ2-3; 10 bases line up with TRBD2. The CDR3 is 14 amino acids. J lost 3 bases, V lost 7 bases, and 7 bases had no gene match. Looked up from germline, CDR1 is SQVTM and CDR2 is ANQGSEA. CDR3 bases: TGCAGCGGTACCAGGACTAGCGGTACAGATACGCAGTATTTT. Translating it yields CSGTRTSGTDTQYF.

Comments on this clone: A read error may produce the germline difference seen at one junction end. The rearrangement links TRBV25-1 to TRBJ2-1; unclear D gene. Germline V gives CDR1 MGHDK, CDR2 SYGVNS. This CDR3 has 16 amino acids. Here the CDR3 reads CASSESGEGRNNGPIF. Written as DNA, the CDR3 is TGTGCCAGCAGTGAATCAGGTGAAGGTAGGAACAATGGGCCAATCTTC.

V is TRBV5-6 and J is TRBJ2-7; 8 bases line up with TRBD1. With V trimmed by 4 bases and J by 4 bases, 10 bases remained unmatched. The germline CDR1 and CDR2 sequences are SGHDT and YYEEEE. The CDR3 spans 15 residues. CDR3 nucleotide sequence: TGTGCCAGCAGCCACCGACAGGGGCTGGGGTACGAGCAGTACTTC. It codes for CASSHRQGLGYEQYF.